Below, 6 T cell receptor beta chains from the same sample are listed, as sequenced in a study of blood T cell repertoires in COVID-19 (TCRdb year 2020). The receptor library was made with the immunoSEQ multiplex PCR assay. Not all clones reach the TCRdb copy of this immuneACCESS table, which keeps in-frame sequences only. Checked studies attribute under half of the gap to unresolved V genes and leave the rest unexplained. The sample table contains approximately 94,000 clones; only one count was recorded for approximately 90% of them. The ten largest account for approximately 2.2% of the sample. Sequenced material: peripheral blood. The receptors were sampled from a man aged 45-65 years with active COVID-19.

The CDR3 DNA is TGTGCCAGCAGTCTTACAGGGGTGAGGGGAAACACCATATATTTT. This gives the protein CASSLTGVRGNTIYF. V usage is TRBV2 and J usage is TRBJ1-3, with 7 bases identical to TRBD1. CDR1 and CDR2 (germline): SNHLY, FYNNEI. J was trimmed by 4 bases and V by 5 bases; bases with no gene match: 8. CDR3 length equals 15 residues.

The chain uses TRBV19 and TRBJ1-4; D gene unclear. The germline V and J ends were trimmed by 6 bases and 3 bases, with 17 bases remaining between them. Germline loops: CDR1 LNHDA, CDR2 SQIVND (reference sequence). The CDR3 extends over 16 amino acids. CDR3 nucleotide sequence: TGTGCCAGTAGCAACAGCGGAATCGCGGCTAATGAAAAACTGTTTTTT. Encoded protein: CASSNSGIAANEKLFF.

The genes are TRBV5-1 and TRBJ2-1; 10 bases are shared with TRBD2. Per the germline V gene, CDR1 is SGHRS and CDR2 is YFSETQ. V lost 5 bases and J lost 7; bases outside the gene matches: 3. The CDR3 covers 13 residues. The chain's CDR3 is CASRQLAGNEQFF. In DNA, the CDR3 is TGCGCCAGCAGGCAACTAGCGGGAAATGAGCAGTTCTTC.

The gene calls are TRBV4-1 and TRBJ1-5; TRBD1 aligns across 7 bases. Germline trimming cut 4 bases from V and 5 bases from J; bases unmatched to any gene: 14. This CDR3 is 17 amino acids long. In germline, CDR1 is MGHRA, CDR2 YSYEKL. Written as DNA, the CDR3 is TGCGCCAGCAGCCCCGACCTCCGGGACAGTGGGGATCAGCCCCAGCATTTT. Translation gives CASSPDLRDSGDQPQHF.

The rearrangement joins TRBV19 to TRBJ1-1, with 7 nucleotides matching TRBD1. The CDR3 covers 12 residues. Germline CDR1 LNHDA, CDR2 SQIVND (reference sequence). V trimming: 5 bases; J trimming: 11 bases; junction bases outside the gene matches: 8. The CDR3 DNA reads TGTGCCAGTAGTTTCCAACAGGGGAGTGCTTTCTTT. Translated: CASSFQQGSAFF.

This CDR3 reads CASSTKLAGTYNEQFF. Here the CDR3 DNA reads TGTGCCAGCAGCACCAAACTAGCGGGGACCTACAATGAGCAGTTCTTC. The V gene is TRBV5-4, the J gene TRBJ2-1, with 10 bases matching TRBD2. The CDR3 is 16 amino acids. The trim removed 4 bases at V and 2 bases at J, leaving 6 bases unmatched. Per germline, CDR1 SGHNT and CDR2 YYREEE (reference sequence). Full variable domain (missing parts from reference TRBV5-4 and TRBJ2-1): ETGVTQSPTHLIKTRGQQVTLRCSSQSGHNTVSWYQQALGQGPQFIFQYYREEENGRGNFPPRFSGLQFPNYSSELNVNALELDDSALYLCASSTKLAGTYNEQFFGPGTRLTVL.